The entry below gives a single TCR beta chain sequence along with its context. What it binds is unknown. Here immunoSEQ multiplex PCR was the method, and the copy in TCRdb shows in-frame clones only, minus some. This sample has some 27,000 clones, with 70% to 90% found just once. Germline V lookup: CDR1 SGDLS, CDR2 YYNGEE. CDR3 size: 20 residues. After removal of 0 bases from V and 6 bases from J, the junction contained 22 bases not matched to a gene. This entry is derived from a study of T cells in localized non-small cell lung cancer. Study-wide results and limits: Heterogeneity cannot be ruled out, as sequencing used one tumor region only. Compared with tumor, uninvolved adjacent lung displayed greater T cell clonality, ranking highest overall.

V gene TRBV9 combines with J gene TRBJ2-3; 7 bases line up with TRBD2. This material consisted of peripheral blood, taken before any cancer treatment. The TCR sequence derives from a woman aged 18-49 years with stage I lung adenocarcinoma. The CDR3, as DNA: TGTGCCAGCAGCGTAGCTTCTAGCGGAGCCAGGGAGATTTATGTCGATACGCAGTATTTT. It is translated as CASSVASSGAREIYVDTQYF. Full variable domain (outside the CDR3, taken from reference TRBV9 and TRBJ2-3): DSGVTQTPKHLITATGQRVTLRCSPRSGDLSVYWYQQSLDQGLQFLIQYYNGEERAKGNILERFSAQQFPDLHSELNLSSLELGDSALYFCASSVASSGAREIYVDTQYFGPGTRLTVL.